This TCR beta chain was recorded in a study of blood T cell repertoires in COVID-19. Overall study: Acute and convalescent COVID-19 samples came from the United States, Italy and Spain.

Authors' data handling: Amplified reference gene primers provided the basis for estimating nucleated cell counts. Assay: immunoSEQ multiplex PCR; the TCRdb copy retains only in-frame clones and omits some. That table is the source of V, J and clone size, and D and trimming were worked out from the DNA. Of around 45,000 clones listed, 83% were seen once; the top ten hold under 8.5%. V was clipped by 4 bases and J by 4 bases; unmatched bases: 2. The length of the CDR3 is 14 residues. CDR1 MGHDK and CDR2 SYGVNS come from the germline V gene. The rearrangement joins TRBV25-1 to TRBJ1-1, with 11 nucleotides matching TRBD1. The specimen sequenced was peripheral blood. The clonotype originates from a man aged 80 or over in a cohort sampled during active COVID-19. CDR3 loop: CASSGTGGRTEAFF. The CDR3 DNA reads TGTGCCAGCAGTGGGACAGGGGGCCGCACTGAAGCTTTCTTT.